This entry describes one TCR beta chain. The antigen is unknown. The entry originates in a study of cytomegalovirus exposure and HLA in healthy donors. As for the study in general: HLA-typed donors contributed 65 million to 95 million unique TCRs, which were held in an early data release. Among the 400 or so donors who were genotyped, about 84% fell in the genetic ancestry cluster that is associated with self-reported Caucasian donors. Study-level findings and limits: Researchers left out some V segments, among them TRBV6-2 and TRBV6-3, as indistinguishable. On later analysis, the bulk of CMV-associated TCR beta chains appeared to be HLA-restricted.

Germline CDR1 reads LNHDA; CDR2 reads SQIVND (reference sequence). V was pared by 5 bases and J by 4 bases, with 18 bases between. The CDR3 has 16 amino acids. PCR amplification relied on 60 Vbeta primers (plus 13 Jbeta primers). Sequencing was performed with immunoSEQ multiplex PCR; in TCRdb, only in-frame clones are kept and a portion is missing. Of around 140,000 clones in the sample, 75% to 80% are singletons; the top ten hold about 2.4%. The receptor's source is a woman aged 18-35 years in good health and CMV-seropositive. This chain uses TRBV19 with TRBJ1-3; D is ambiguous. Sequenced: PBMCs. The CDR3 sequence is CASSYGSKRGGNTIYF. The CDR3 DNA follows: TGTGCCAGTAGTTATGGGAGCAAAAGAGGAGGAAACACCATATATTTT.